What follows is one T cell receptor (beta chain) and its context. Its antigen is unidentified. This specimen comes from a study of cytomegalovirus exposure and HLA in healthy donors. Findings of the study overall: The authors confirmed in vitro that three CMV-associated chains were specific for CMV antigens. Sequence variants that were highly shared formed a cluster that was likely a sequencing artifact. Researchers counted roughly 160 TCR beta chains as cytomegalovirus-associated.

This CDR3 is built from 11 residues. Trimming took off 4 bases at V and 4 bases at J, with 8 bases between the two ends. Germline lookup yields CDR1 DFQATT and CDR2 SNEGSKA (reference sequence). 13 Jbeta primers and 60 Vbeta primers were used for the PCR. The method was immunoSEQ multiplex PCR; TCRdb's version includes in-frame clones alone and lacks a portion of them. The table includes some 180,000 clones, about 9% detected once. The sequence derives from a woman aged 30 to 39 in good health and CMV-seropositive. The rearrangement links TRBV20-1 to TRBJ2-7, with D possibly matching TRBD2 (6 bases). The source material was PBMCs. The DNA of the CDR3 is TGCAGTGCTACGGGGGTATACGAGCAGTACTTC. It codes for CSATGVYEQYF.